These 20 T cell receptor beta chains were all obtained from the same sample, sequenced in a study of blood T cell repertoires in COVID-19 (TCRdb year 2020). Libraries were prepared through the immunoSEQ multiplex PCR assay. In its TCRdb copy, this immuneACCESS table keeps in-frame sequences only and misses some clones. Where compared with another copy, unresolved V genes explain less than half of these, and the others have no known cause. Recorded for this sample are under 350,000 clones; about 85% of them occurred a single time. Roughly 13% of the sample belongs to the ten largest clones. The source material was peripheral blood. All receptors come from a human donor in a cohort sampled during active COVID-19.

The V gene is TRBV11-2, the J gene TRBJ2-7, with D unclear. Trimming removed 4 bases from V and 3 bases from J, with 4 bases in between. The CDR3 is made up of 11 amino acids. Germline CDR1 reads SGHAT; CDR2 reads FQNNGV. The CDR3 DNA reads TGTGCCAGCAGCTCCCGCTACGAGCAGTACTTC. Amino acids: CASSSRYEQYF.

V gene TRBV6-5 combines with J gene TRBJ1-6; 7 positions match TRBD1. The CDR3 has 14 residues. Germline V CDR1 and CDR2: MNHEY, SVGAGI. V lost 7 bases, J lost 6 bases, and 6 bases stayed unmatched. The CDR3 is CASTPGQPNSPLHF. In nucleotides, the CDR3 is TGTGCCAGCACCCCGGGACAGCCTAATTCACCCCTCCACTTT.

The rearrangement joins TRBV27 to TRBJ2-5; tentative D call: TRBD1 (5 bases). The V and J ends lost 4 bases and 2 bases respectively, with 14 bases between them. This CDR3 region has 15 residues. Germline V gene data show CDR1 as MNHEY and CDR2 as SMNVEV (reference sequence). CDR3 residues: CASSSPRQGQETQYF. The DNA of the CDR3 is TGTGCCAGCAGTTCTCCCCGGCAGGGACAAGAGACCCAGTACTTC.

The chain joins TRBV7-9 to TRBJ2-6; TRBD1 agrees at 8 bases. The CDR3 is 17 amino acids. Germline V gives CDR1 SEHNR, CDR2 FQNEAQ (reference sequence). The junction had 8 bases not matched to a gene; V was cut back by 5 bases and J by 2 bases. The CDR3 DNA follows: TGTGCCAGCAGCCCCTGGACAGGGTCAGCTGGGGCCAACGTCCTGACTTTC. As protein: CASSPWTGSAGANVLTF.

This chain links TRBV28 with TRBJ2-1, with TRBD2 matching over 8 bases. Losses at the gene ends were 3 bases for V and 4 bases for J; bases not matched to a gene: 5. Germline V gene sequence: CDR1 MDHEN, CDR2 SYDVKM. The CDR3 is made up of 15 amino acids. As DNA, the CDR3 is TGTGCCAGCAGTTTGGGCGGGAGGCCTTACAATGAGCAGTTCTTC. Protein: CASSLGGRPYNEQFF.

The table lists this clone with a count of one. CDR3 DNA sequence: TGTGCCAGCAGTTCACGGGTAATGGTCTTCAATGAGCAGTTCTTC. Translated, it gives CASSSRVMVFNEQFF. The gene calls are TRBV25-1 and TRBJ2-1; D is undetermined. Looked up from germline, CDR1 is MGHDK and CDR2 is SYGVNS. There are 15 residues in the CDR3. V was clipped by 5 bases and J by 6 bases, with 17 bases between them.

The chain couples TRBV6-5 to TRBJ2-1, with 7 nucleotides matching TRBD1. This CDR3 has 11 amino acids. Germline V gene data show CDR1 as MNHEY and CDR2 as SVGAGI. V lost 11 bases and J lost 9; bases outside the gene matches: 7. The CDR3 DNA follows: TGTGCCGGGAAGACAGGGTCTGAGCAGTTCTTC. Translating it yields CAGKTGSEQFF.

J is TRBJ2-1 and V is TRBV7-9; TRBD1 is a possible D gene (5 bases). The germline V gene has CDR1 SEHNR and CDR2 FQNEAQ (reference sequence). The CDR3 totals 15 residues. Trimming shortened V by 0 bases and J by 6 bases, and 12 bases separated the two germline ends. The CDR3, as DNA: TGTGCCAGCAGCTTAGCGGCAGGGTTTCCCAATGAGCAGTTCTTC. Protein product: CASSLAAGFPNEQFF.

This chain connects TRBV5-1 to TRBJ2-3, with D perhaps TRBD2 (5 bases). Germline V gives CDR1 SGHRS, CDR2 YFSETQ. V lost 3 bases, J lost 1 base, and 15 bases lay in between. The length of the CDR3 is 16 residues. This CDR3 reads CASSSVGGGGTDTQYF. Written as DNA, the CDR3 is TGCGCCAGCAGCTCTGTAGGCGGAGGAGGCACAGATACGCAGTATTTT.

This clone was picked up a small number of times. J is TRBJ2-1 and V is TRBV11-3; the D gene is possibly TRBD1 (5 bases). This CDR3 contains 16 residues. V was pared by 5 bases and J by 0 bases, with 14 bases between. Germline values: CDR1 SGHNT, CDR2 YENEEA. CDR3 protein: CASSLRQSVSYNEQFF. In DNA, the CDR3 is TGTGCCAGCAGCCTAAGACAGTCGGTCTCCTACAATGAGCAGTTCTTC.

V is TRBV6-2 or TRBV6-3 and J is TRBJ2-1; possibly TRBD2 for D (6 bases). CDR3 length: 15 amino acids. Trimming took off 6 bases at V and 3 bases at J, with 15 bases between the two ends. Germline V gene sequence: CDR1 MNHEY, CDR2 SVGEGT. This CDR3 is CASSPGGPRYNEQFF. CDR3 DNA: TGTGCCAGCAGCCCCGGGGGACCCCGCTACAATGAGCAGTTCTTC.

The chain links TRBV7-6 to TRBJ1-2; the D gene is possibly TRBD1 (6 bases). Trimming removed 3 bases at V and 6 bases at J, with 20 bases between. The germline V gene encodes CDR1 SGHVS and CDR2 FNYEAQ. CDR3 length: 16 amino acids. Written as DNA, the CDR3 is TGTGCCAGCAGCTTCGGACAGCAAAAGTGGGAAGATGGCTACACCTTC. It encodes CASSFGQQKWEDGYTF.

The chain couples TRBV19 to TRBJ2-2, with D uncertain. Germline V gene sequence: CDR1 LNHDA, CDR2 SQIVND (reference sequence). This CDR3 has 14 residues. The germline V and J ends were trimmed by 4 bases and 7 bases, with 13 bases remaining between them. CDR3 sequence reads: CASSRVSSGGELFF. The DNA of the CDR3 is TGTGCCAGTAGTAGAGTTTCTTCCGGCGGGGAGCTGTTTTTT.

This sequence joins TRBV10-2 and TRBJ2-2; 9 bases are shared with TRBD1. Germline CDR1 and CDR2: WSHSY and SAAADI. Unmatched junction bases numbered 4, after V lost 6 bases and J lost 2 bases. The CDR3 length is 15 residues. CDR3 sequence: CASRDRGLNTGELFF. CDR3 sequence (DNA): TGCGCCAGCAGGGACAGGGGATTAAACACCGGGGAGCTGTTTTTT.

This sequence joins TRBV28 and TRBJ2-1; TRBD1 might be the D (6 bases). V was pared by 6 bases and J by 3 bases, with 18 bases between. The CDR3 is 16 residues long. Germline-derived CDR1 and CDR2 are MDHEN and SYDVKM. CDR3 sequence reads: CASREPSTGIYNEQFF. CDR3 nucleotide sequence: TGTGCCAGCAGGGAACCATCGACAGGAATCTACAATGAGCAGTTCTTC.

This chain links TRBV3-1 (or the pseudogene TRBV3-2) with TRBJ2-1; tentatively, D is TRBD1 (5 bases). There are 12 residues in the CDR3. Germline V gene lookup returns CDR1 LGHDT and CDR2 YNNKEL (reference sequence). V was trimmed by 4 bases and J by 5 bases, leaving 6 bases between them. The DNA of the CDR3 is TGTGCCAGCAGCCCCAGGGACAATGAGCAGTTCTTC. This sequence encodes CASSPRDNEQFF.

V gene TRBV9 combines with J gene TRBJ1-4; D might be TRBD1 (5 bases). Germline V lookup: CDR1 SGDLS, CDR2 YYNGEE. The CDR3 has 17 residues. Trimming left V 0 bases short and J 4 bases short, with 16 bases between. The CDR3 nucleotides read TGTGCCAGCAGCGTAGGGGAAAGGGCAGGGCTTAATGAAAAACTGTTTTTT. The encoded protein is CASSVGERAGLNEKLFF.

This rearrangement joins TRBV28 to TRBJ2-2, with D tentatively TRBD1 (5 bases). This CDR3 region has 13 residues. V lost 7 bases, J lost 5 bases, and 11 bases lay in between. The germline CDR1 and CDR2 sequences are MDHEN and SYDVKM. CDR3: CASIVGATGELFF. Written as DNA, the CDR3 is TGTGCCAGCATAGTAGGGGCTACCGGGGAGCTGTTTTTT.

This clone was observed a handful of times. This chain connects TRBV7-3 to TRBJ2-2, with D maybe TRBD1 (6 bases). This CDR3 is built from 14 residues. Looked up from germline, CDR1 is SGHTA and CDR2 is FQGTGA. Trimming stripped 4 bases from V and 3 bases from J, with 9 bases between. In nucleotides, the CDR3 is TGTGCCAGCAGCTACAACAGGGACACCGGGGAGCTGTTTTTT. Translated: CASSYNRDTGELFF.

The gene calls are TRBV4-2 and TRBJ2-1, with 10 bases identical to TRBD2. CDR1 is LGHNA and CDR2 is YNFKEQ in the germline V gene. The CDR3 covers 15 residues. Trimming at V came to 5 bases and at J to 4 bases, leaving 5 bases not matched to a gene. The CDR3 is CASSDIAGGYNEQFF. In DNA form, the CDR3 reads TGTGCCAGCAGCGACATAGCGGGGGGATACAATGAGCAGTTCTTC.